This TCR beta chain was retrieved from a study of cytomegalovirus exposure and HLA in healthy donors (dated by TCRdb to 2017 to 2019). At the level of the whole study: According to a later analysis, one platform produced both the roughly 130 validation repertoires and the 720 or so repertoires of the first cohort. The study aimed to test whether cataloging public T cell receptors could reveal signatures of past pathogen exposure. In addition to the first cohort of roughly 670 subjects, a separate validation cohort of around 110 different subjects was used. High-throughput TCR immunosequencing, statistical association of individual TCRs with disease status, and machine learning were combined to predict cytomegalovirus infection status.

What the authors observed across the whole study: Of the cluster scores, about 94% were above 0 in a later analysis, which found that TCRs clustered in the first cohort also tended to co-occur in the 120 or so validation repertoires. Across donors, most TCR sequences were observed very rarely, whereas some public TCRs were present in many individuals. In the study, roughly 160 TCR beta chains were listed as associated with cytomegalovirus. The validation cohort had no HLA typing available for a later analysis, so co-occurrence within that cohort was assessed over all 130 or so repertoires. It was suggested by the authors that the approach could potentially be generalized to other disease states and immunological phenotypes. Cytomegalovirus status was reported to be diagnosed by the classifier with high specificity and sensitivity in both the original and validation cohorts. In vitro tests confirmed that a few of the cytomegalovirus-associated TCR beta chains recognize cytomegalovirus antigens.

CDR1 and CDR2 (MDHEN, SYDVKM) derive from the germline V gene. The V end loses 6 bases and the J end loses 0 bases, and a stretch of 14 bases separates them. The CDR3 runs 15 residues from the cysteine to the phenylalanine. This entry keeps only the CDR3 DNA: 45 bases, framed from base 1. Note on this clone: The antigen this receptor binds is unknown. Per-base quality was not reported, and no clone a single base away is much larger than it.

The donors belonged to the validation cohort of 120 subjects, which was separate from the approximately 680-subject first cohort. Preparation of the library involved the immunoSEQ multiplex PCR assay. The original pipeline was this. A statistical classification framework was built for diagnosing cytomegalovirus status from the catalog of TCR beta chain sequences. Entries here come from immuneACCESS through TCRdb and include only in-frame sequences with V and J called. Some clones fail to appear in such tables; in the studies checked, an unresolved V gene covers under half of the shortfall, and the cause of the remainder is unknown. The V and J calls and clone size are taken from that table; D and trimming were inferred from the DNA. Within this sample are approximately 200,000 clones, with roughly 77% of them counted one time only. Jointly, the top ten make up roughly 1.2% of the sample.

The rearrangement combines TRBV28 with TRBJ1-1; a tentative D call is TRBD1 (5 bases match). The receptor comes from a woman between 25 and 40 years old in good health and CMV-seronegative. What was sequenced was PBMCs. Here is the DNA: TGTGCCAGCAGAGGGGCAGGCATAATGAACACTGAAGCTTTCTTT. Its coded protein is CASRGAGIMNTEAFF.